These 32 T cell receptor beta chains originate from one sample sequenced in a study of shared clonotypes between healthy human individuals. Measured with immunoSEQ multiplex PCR; TCRdb has only the in-frame clones, and not every one. Of about 2.3 million clones in the sample, about 90% are singletons; the top ten hold about 0.36%. The sequenced sample was naive CD4+ T cells from PBMCs. Specified subset: CD45RA+ positively selected. The receptors originated from a man aged 18 to 29 in good health. Some clones in this sample may be carry-over from other donors' samples.

The rearrangement joins TRBV16 to TRBJ2-7; D may be TRBD2 (5 bases). CDR1 is KGHSY and CDR2 is FQNENV in the germline V gene. The V gene lost 6 bases and the J gene lost 0 bases, with 12 bases spanning the gap. The CDR3 runs 14 residues. Here the CDR3 reads CASSPAASSYEQYF. CDR3 in DNA: TGTGCCAGCAGTCCAGCGGCTAGCTCCTACGAGCAGTACTTC. Full variable domain (remainder filled in from reference TRBV16 and TRBJ2-7): GEEVAQTPKHLVRGEGQKAKLYCAPIKGHSYVFWYQQVLKNEFKFLISFQNENVFDETGMPKERFSAKCLPNSPCSLEIQATKLEDSAVYFCASSPAASSYEQYFGPGTRLTVT.

The chain joins TRBV18 to TRBJ1-1, with D possibly being TRBD1 (5 bases). The V end was cut by 4 bases, the J end by 3 bases, with 15 bases between. CDR1 KGHSH and CDR2 LQKENI come from the germline V gene. This CDR3 is built from 15 residues. The CDR3 region has the DNA TGTGCCAGCTCACGGTCGCAGGGTGAGGACACTGAAGCTTTCTTT. Amino acids: CASSRSQGEDTEAFF. The entire variable domain, with the rest obtained from reference TRBV18 and TRBJ1-1, is as follows: NAGVMQNPRHLVRRRGQEARLRCSPMKGHSHVYWYRQLPEEGLKFMVYLQKENIIDESGMPKERFSAEFPKEGPSILRIQQVVRGDSAAYFCASSRSQGEDTEAFFGQGTRLTVV.

This chain uses TRBV5-4 with TRBJ2-2, with 7 bases aligning to TRBD1. The CDR3 has 16 residues. Germline assignment: CDR1 SGHNT and CDR2 YYREEE (reference sequence). The trim removed 4 bases at V and 4 bases at J, leaving 10 bases unmatched. The chain's CDR3 is CASSEDRRRTTGELFF. CDR3 DNA sequence: TGTGCCAGCAGCGAGGACAGGCGCCGTACCACCGGGGAGCTGTTTTTT. Complete variable domain (other parts from reference TRBV5-4 and TRBJ2-2): ETGVTQSPTHLIKTRGQQVTLRCSSQSGHNTVSWYQQALGQGPQFIFQYYREEENGRGNFPPRFSGLQFPNYSSELNVNALELDDSALYLCASSEDRRRTTGELFFGEGSRLTVL.

The rearrangement links TRBV6-1 to TRBJ2-7; perhaps TRBD2 as D (5 bases). The CDR3 is made up of 13 amino acids. From germline, CDR1 is MNHNS and CDR2 SASEGT. The germline V and J ends were trimmed by 7 bases and 2 bases, with 12 bases remaining between them. The CDR3 reads CASISPGTYEQYF. The DNA for the CDR3 is TGTGCCAGCATCTCCCCCGGGACCTACGAGCAGTACTTC.

The rearrangement uses TRBV6-5 and TRBJ1-1; D unresolved. This CDR3 comprises 14 residues. CDR1 is MNHEY and CDR2 is SVGAGI in the germline V gene. Trimming pared 0 bases from V and 12 bases from J, leaving 17 bases between. The CDR3 nucleotides are TGTGCCAGCAGTTACTCTTTCGAACACGGCCGAACTTTCTTT. Its protein product is CASSYSFEHGRTFF.

This chain links TRBV7-3 with TRBJ2-2; the D is unclear. CDR1 is SGHTA, CDR2 FQGTGA, per germline. The V gene lost 5 bases and the J gene lost 4 bases, with 11 bases spanning the gap. The CDR3 is 14 amino acids. The CDR3 coding sequence is TGTGCCAGCAGCGACGTCGTGATCACCGGGGAGCTGTTTTTT. This sequence encodes CASSDVVITGELFF. The full variable domain, completed using reference TRBV7-3 and TRBJ2-2, is GAGVSQTPSNKVTEKGKYVELRCDPISGHTALYWYRQSLGQGPEFLIYFQGTGAADDSGLPNDRFFAVRPEGSVSTLKIQRTERGDSAVYLCASSDVVITGELFFGEGSRLTVL.

The chain carries TRBV14 and TRBJ2-7, with 8 bases lining up with TRBD2. Germline V gene data show CDR1 as SGHDN and CDR2 as FVKESK. The CDR3 runs to 16 residues. The J segment lost 0 bases and the V segment lost 2 bases, leaving 6 bases of the junction unmatched. CDR3 protein: CASSQIAGLGSYEQYF. For the CDR3, the DNA is TGTGCCAGCAGCCAAATAGCGGGACTAGGCTCCTACGAGCAGTACTTC.

The chain employs TRBV28 and TRBJ1-3, with D possibly matching TRBD1 (5 bases). V lost 5 bases and J lost 4, with 12 bases in between. The CDR3 contains 14 residues. CDR1 and CDR2 (germline): MDHEN, SYDVKM. The CDR3 reads CASSLQAGGNTIYF. The CDR3 DNA is TGTGCCAGCAGTCTACAGGCCGGCGGAAACACCATATATTTT.

This chain uses TRBV27 with TRBJ1-2, with a possible D match to TRBD1 (6 bases). This CDR3 has 14 residues. CDR1 is MNHEY, CDR2 SMNVEV, per germline (reference sequence). Between the trimmed V and J ends, which lost 4 bases and 7 bases, there was a span of 16 bases. The chain's CDR3 is CASSSLTGNGGYTF. The CDR3 DNA reads as TGTGCCAGCAGTTCCCTAACAGGGAATGGTGGCTACACCTTC.

Comments on this clone: Other DNA variants within this sample encode the same CDR3. This chain uses TRBV28 with TRBJ1-1; D not certain. From germline, CDR1 is MDHEN and CDR2 SYDVKM. V dropped 2 bases and J dropped 1 base, with 5 bases sitting between them. This CDR3 is 13 amino acids long. Written as DNA, the CDR3 is TGTGCCAGCAGTTTAAGGCAGAACACTGAAGCTTTCTTT. Protein: CASSLRQNTEAFF. Full variable domain (outside the CDR3, taken from reference TRBV28 and TRBJ1-1): DVKVTQSSRYLVKRTGEKVFLECVQDMDHENMFWYRQDPGLGLRLIYFSYDVKMKEKGDIPEGYSVSREKKERFSLILESASTNQTSMYLCASSLRQNTEAFFGQGTRLTVV.

The chain couples TRBV9 to TRBJ2-1, with D hard to call. This CDR3 has 13 residues. Germline V gene lookup returns CDR1 SGDLS and CDR2 YYNGEE. With 0 bases removed from V and 11 bases from J, the gap between germline ends came to 12 bases. CDR3: CASSVAGVNKQFF. CDR3 nucleotides: TGTGCCAGCAGCGTAGCTGGCGTTAATAAGCAGTTCTTC.

This clone was detected only a few times. The chain carries TRBV29-1 and TRBJ1-1; possibly TRBD1 for D (5 bases). Germline V CDR1 and CDR2: SQVTM, ANQGSEA. CDR3 length: 16 amino acids. V dropped 1 base and J dropped 0 bases, with 15 bases sitting between them. CDR3 in DNA: TGCAGCGTTGAAGTGGGGCGGGGGTCGATGAACACTGAAGCTTTCTTT. Protein product: CSVEVGRGSMNTEAFF.

This sequence joins TRBV15 and TRBJ2-4; D may be TRBD2 (5 bases). Germline loops: CDR1 LNHNV, CDR2 YYDKDF (reference sequence). V lost 0 bases to trimming and J lost 0 bases, with 18 bases between them. CDR3 length: 19 residues. The CDR3, as DNA: TGTGCCACCAGCAGAGATCAAGGCCTAGCCGAATTAGCCAAAAACATTCAGTACTTC. Translation gives CATSRDQGLAELAKNIQYF. Drawing the rest from reference TRBV15 and TRBJ2-4, the complete variable domain is DAMVIQNPRYQVTQFGKPVTLSCSQTLNHNVMYWYQQKSSQAPKLLFHYYDKDFNNEADTPDNFQSRRPNTSFCFLDIRSPGLGDTAMYLCATSRDQGLAELAKNIQYFGAGTRLSVL.

V gene TRBV5-1 combines with J gene TRBJ1-2; D might be TRBD1 (6 bases). The CDR3 length is 14 residues. Germline lookup yields CDR1 SGHRS and CDR2 YFSETQ. The V and J ends lost 0 bases and 5 bases respectively, with 11 bases between them. For the CDR3, the DNA is TGCGCCAGCAGCTTGGATTACAGGGTTTATGGCTACACCTTC. As protein: CASSLDYRVYGYTF.

With respect to this clone: Other nucleotide sequences from this sample produce the same CDR3. The V and J genes are TRBV5-1 and TRBJ2-2; a possible D gene is TRBD1 (5 bases). Germline V gene lookup returns CDR1 SGHRS and CDR2 YFSETQ. V was shortened by 0 bases and J by 4 bases, with 10 bases between the two germline ends. This CDR3 has 15 amino acids. CDR3 residues: CASSLGQGSTGELFF. CDR3 nucleotide sequence: TGCGCCAGCAGCTTGGGGCAGGGTAGCACCGGGGAGCTGTTTTTT. The full variable domain, its missing parts supplied by reference TRBV5-1 and TRBJ2-2, is KAGVTQTPRYLIKTRGQQVTLSCSPISGHRSVSWYQQTPGQGLQFLFEYFSETQRNKGNFPGRFSGRQFSNSRSEMNVSTLELGDSALYLCASSLGQGSTGELFFGEGSRLTVL.

V and J are TRBV5-1 and TRBJ2-3, with 7 bases that match TRBD2. V was pared by 2 bases and J by 6 bases, with 6 bases of the junction left unmatched. The germline CDR1 and CDR2 sequences are SGHRS and YFSETQ. The CDR3 is made up of 14 amino acids. Written as DNA, the CDR3 is TGCGCCAGCAGCTTTTCTAGCGGAGGCGATACGCAGTATTTT. Amino acids: CASSFSSGGDTQYF.

This rearrangement joins TRBV6-5 to TRBJ2-7, with 12 bases aligning to TRBD1. Unmatched junction bases numbered 6, after V lost 6 bases and J lost 9 bases. The germline V gene encodes CDR1 MNHEY and CDR2 SVGAGI. This CDR3 region has 13 residues. CDR3 nucleotide sequence: TGTGCCAGCAGGGGGGGACAGGGGGCGACGCAGTACTTC. Residues: CASRGGQGATQYF.

V usage is TRBV11-2 and J usage is TRBJ1-2, with a possible D match to TRBD1 (5 bases). The germline gives CDR1 SGHAT, CDR2 FQNNGV. The CDR3 covers 15 residues. The V end was cut by 0 bases, the J end by 3 bases, with 11 bases between. The CDR3 bases are TGTGCCAGCAGCTTAGATCCTACAGGCGACTATGGCTACACCTTC. Translating it yields CASSLDPTGDYGYTF. The variable domain in full, with the rest retrieved from reference TRBV11-2 and TRBJ1-2, is EAGVAQSPRYKIIEKRQSVAFWCNPISGHATLYWYQQILGQGPKLLIQFQNNGVVDDSQLPKDRFSAERLKGVDSTLKIQPAKLEDSAVYLCASSLDPTGDYGYTFGSGTRLTVV.

The V call is TRBV23-1, the J call TRBJ1-4, with 7 positions matching TRBD1. TRBV23-1 is recorded as an ORF, its role being uncertain. The CDR3 sequence is 13 residues long. The V gene end was trimmed by 0 bases and the J gene end by 11 bases; junction bases not matched to a gene: 3. CDR3 nucleotides: TGCGCCAGCAGTCAATCGGACAGGAACAAACTGTTTTTT. As protein: CASSQSDRNKLFF.

As for this clone: The germline gene is not matched at one end of the junction; a read error may be the cause. The rearrangement uses TRBV7-9 and TRBJ1-2; D unclear. Germline values: CDR1 SEHNR, CDR2 FQNEAQ (reference sequence). The CDR3 runs to 12 residues. This chain's CDR3 is CASSLVRALNYF. As DNA, the CDR3 is TGTGCCAGCAGCTTAGTGCGGGCCCTAAATTACTTC. Looking up the rest from reference TRBV7-9 and TRBJ1-2 gives the full variable domain: DTGVSQNPRHKITKRGQNVTFRCDPISEHNRLYWYRQTLGQGPEFLTYFQNEAQLEKSRLLSDRFSAERPKGSFSTLEIQRTEQGDSAMYLCASSLVRALNYFGSGTRLTVV.

The chain carries TRBV10-2 and TRBJ2-7, with a possible D match to TRBD1 (6 bases). V was cut by 2 bases and J by 5 bases, with 16 bases left in between. CDR3 length: 15 residues. Germline V gene lookup returns CDR1 WSHSY and CDR2 SAAADI. The CDR3 DNA reads TGCGCCAGCAGTGAGAGTAGGGGGACGTCTGACGAGCAGTACTTC. Translated, it gives CASSESRGTSDEQYF.

This chain links TRBV6-5 with TRBJ2-7; possible D gene TRBD2, 5 bases. Trimming left V 8 bases short and J 0 bases short, with 14 bases between. This CDR3 has 14 residues. Germline V gene data show CDR1 as MNHEY and CDR2 as SVGAGI. DNA for the CDR3: TGTGCCAGCTCCTTAACCGGGGTCTCCTACGAGCAGTACTTC. Translating gives CASSLTGVSYEQYF.

V usage is TRBV28 and J usage is TRBJ2-7, with D perhaps TRBD1 (6 bases). Germline CDR1 and CDR2: MDHEN and SYDVKM. This CDR3 has 16 residues. Trimming shortened V by 4 bases and J by 5 bases, and 21 bases separated the two germline ends. Written as DNA, the CDR3 is TGTGCCAGCAGTTCGACCCACAGGGTCATCAACCACGAGCAGTACTTC. Translation: CASSSTHRVINHEQYF.

The V call is TRBV19, the J call TRBJ1-2; no definite D call. Between the trimmed V and J ends, which lost 3 bases and 8 bases, there was a span of 16 bases. The CDR3 contains 14 residues. CDR1 and CDR2 (germline): LNHDA, SQIVND (reference sequence). The CDR3 DNA follows: TGTGCCAGTAGTATCGTGGGTACGGCCTACGGCTACACCTTC. This encodes CASSIVGTAYGYTF.

This clone was seen a handful of times. Within the sample, other DNA sequences also encode this same CDR3. The rearrangement uses TRBV28 and TRBJ2-1; D call uncertain. The length of the CDR3 is 13 residues. The germline CDR1 and CDR2 sequences are MDHEN and SYDVKM. Trimming removed 3 bases from V and 0 bases from J, with 3 bases in between. The CDR3 sequence is CASSLDSYNEQFF. The CDR3 coding sequence is TGTGCCAGCAGTTTGGACTCCTACAATGAGCAGTTCTTC. Supplemented by reference TRBV28 and TRBJ2-1, the full variable domain reads DVKVTQSSRYLVKRTGEKVFLECVQDMDHENMFWYRQDPGLGLRLIYFSYDVKMKEKGDIPEGYSVSREKKERFSLILESASTNQTSMYLCASSLDSYNEQFFGPGTRLTVL.

For the CDR3, the DNA is TGTGCCAGCAGTTACTCGGGAAGCCTTGAAGCTTTCTTT. Encoded protein: CASSYSGSLEAFF. The chain combines TRBV7-3 with TRBJ1-1; no definite D call. Germline CDR1 and CDR2: SGHTA and FQGTGA. The CDR3 is 13 amino acids. V was trimmed by 6 bases and J by 7 bases, leaving 15 bases between them.

This chain uses TRBV30 with TRBJ1-2; TRBD1 might be the D (5 bases). This CDR3 is 13 amino acids long. With 2 bases removed from V and 3 bases from J, the gap between germline ends came to 10 bases. Germline assignment: CDR1 GTSNPN and CDR2 SVGIG (reference sequence). For the CDR3, the DNA is TGTGCCTGGAGTCCGGGGGAGGACTATGGCTACACCTTC. This sequence encodes CAWSPGEDYGYTF.

CDR3 amino acids: CASSEEGTSSNEQFF. The CDR3 nucleotides read TGTGCCAGCAGTGAAGAGGGGACTAGCAGCAATGAGCAGTTCTTC. V and J are TRBV2 and TRBJ2-1; 9 nucleotides match TRBD2. Germline V gene data show CDR1 as SNHLY and CDR2 as FYNNEI. Germline trimming cut 1 base from V and 6 bases from J; bases unmatched to any gene: 4. The CDR3 has 15 amino acids.

A word on this clone: Other DNA variants within this sample encode the same CDR3. The rearrangement links TRBV5-1 to TRBJ2-1; TRBD2 agrees at 7 bases. The CDR3 spans 16 residues. The junction had 3 bases not matched to a gene; V was cut back by 0 bases and J by 0 bases. CDR1 and CDR2 from the germline V gene are SGHRS and YFSETQ. In nucleotides, the CDR3 is TGCGCCAGCAGCTTGGCGGGGGGTAACTCCTACAATGAGCAGTTCTTC. This gives the protein CASSLAGGNSYNEQFF.

This clone turned up a few times. The chain employs TRBV7-3 and TRBJ1-1; D unresolved. Trimming took 5 bases from V and 0 from J, leaving 7 bases between them. The CDR3 length is 13 residues. CDR1 SGHTA and CDR2 FQGTGA come from the germline V gene. CDR3: CASSEGMNTEAFF. The CDR3, as DNA: TGTGCCAGCAGCGAAGGGATGAACACTGAAGCTTTCTTT.

V gene TRBV6-6 combines with J gene TRBJ2-5; TRBD2 agrees at 8 bases. The CDR3 contains 12 residues. V dropped 6 bases and J dropped 3; count of bases not matched to a gene: 0. Germline-derived CDR1 and CDR2 are MNHNY and SVGAGI (reference sequence). This chain's CDR3 is CASRLAEETQYF. The CDR3 nucleotides read TGTGCCAGCAGACTAGCGGAAGAGACCCAGTACTTC.

This chain uses TRBV10-3 with TRBJ2-5; 8 nucleotides line up with TRBD1. The J segment lost 2 bases and the V segment lost 7 bases, leaving 3 bases of the junction unmatched. Per germline, CDR1 ENHRY and CDR2 SYGVKD. This CDR3 has 13 amino acids. The CDR3 region has the DNA TGTGCCATCATGGGGACAGGACAAGAGACCCAGTACTTC. This sequence encodes CAIMGTGQETQYF.